This T cell receptor (beta chain) was documented in a study of blood T cell repertoires in COVID-19. Per the study methods: Nucleated cell counts were estimated from reference gene primer amplification. Clones were read by immunoSEQ multiplex PCR, and TCRdb kept only the in-frame ones, dropping some. Clone size and V and J calls were adopted from that table, with D and trimming inferred from the DNA. The sample gives under 300,000 clones, approximately 82% of which show up once; 1.2% to 1.5% is in the top ten. CDR3 length: 18 amino acids. J gave up 7 bases and V 3 bases, and 15 bases lay outside the gene matches. Germline CDR1 and CDR2: KGHSH and LQKENI.

Sequencing used peripheral blood. The source is a middle-aged woman who had recovered from COVID-19. The genes are TRBV18 and TRBJ2-1, with 10 bases that match TRBD2. In DNA form, the CDR3 reads TGTGCCAGCTCACCGGGGGTAGGAACTAGCGGGGCGACGAATGAGCAGTTCTTC. This gives the protein CASSPGVGTSGATNEQFF.